The 30 T cell receptor beta chains listed next were all sequenced from one sample in a study of Graves' ophthalmopathy and Graves' hyperthyroidism. Amplification of TCR beta CDR3 regions used RNA transcripts. The first-round RT-PCR employed HTBI primers together with the Qiagen OneStep RT-PCR kit. A multiplex PCR was then performed as the second round. TCRdb passed the multiplex PCR reads through MiXCR, listing each CDR3 protein once. The sample has approximately 700,000 distinct CDR3 sequences; 35% to 50% are singletons. The material sequenced was peripheral blood. All receptors derive from an adult man with Graves' ophthalmopathy.

The V gene is TRBV7-8, the J gene TRBJ2-5; 12 nucleotides match TRBD2. After removal of 5 bases from V and 1 base from J, the junction contained 5 bases not matched to a gene. This CDR3 comprises 16 residues. The germline V gene encodes CDR1 SGHVS and CDR2 FQNEAQ. This CDR3 reads CASSPTSGGFQETQYF. The CDR3 DNA reads as TGTGCCAGCAGCCCGACTAGCGGGGGCTTCCAAGAGACCCAGTACTTC.

The rearrangement joins TRBV7-6 to TRBJ2-5; TRBD1 might be the D (5 bases). The CDR3 consists of 16 residues. Trimming cost V 5 bases and J 5 bases, with 21 bases left between them. Germline V gene lookup returns CDR1 SGHVS and CDR2 FNYEAQ. DNA for the CDR3: TGTGCCAGCAGCCGACGTTTTAGGGGCGGTGAGGAGACCCAGTACTTC. This gives the protein CASSRRFRGGEETQYF.

Comments on this clonotype: This likely comes from a read error, as the CDR3 has no conserved phenylalanine or tryptophan at its end. The DNA is omitted, as the CDR3 cannot be located on it reliably, and the CDR3 follows TCRdb's listing. V and J are TRBV10-3 and TRBJ1-4. Looked up from germline, CDR1 is ENHRY and CDR2 is SYGVKD. The CDR3 contains 9 residues when both ends are counted. This CDR3 is CAISDSSGS.

This clonotype was counted between two and nine times. Compared with germline, one end of the junction differs, possibly owing to a read error. The rearrangement joins TRBV7-3 to TRBJ2-2; a possible D gene is TRBD1 (6 bases). Germline CDR1 reads SGHTA; CDR2 reads FQGTGA. The CDR3 contains 16 residues. The CDR3: CASSQEGTPYTGELFF. DNA for the CDR3: TGCGCCAGCAGCCAAGAGGGGACACCGTACACCGGGGAGCTGTTTTTT.

The V call is TRBV20-1, the J call TRBJ2-5; D not certain. The CDR3 is 9 residues long. V dropped 1 base and J dropped 7 bases, with 1 base sitting between them. The germline V gene has CDR1 DFQATT and CDR2 SNEGSKA (reference sequence). The CDR3 DNA follows: TGCAGTGCTAGAGGGACCCAGTACTTC. Residues: CSARGTQYF.

The V gene is TRBV12-3 or TRBV12-4, the J gene TRBJ1-1; D not certain. V gave up 5 bases and J gave up 4 bases, with 14 bases separating them. The CDR3 length is 14 residues. The CDR3 reads CASSPLTLSTEAFF. CDR3 bases: TGTGCCAGCAGTCCCCTGACTTTGTCCACTGAAGCTTTCTTT.

This sequence joins TRBV20-1 and TRBJ2-5, with a possible D match to TRBD1 (6 bases). CDR3 length equals 15 residues. Germline CDR1 and CDR2: DFQATT and SNEGSKA (reference sequence). V was shortened by 6 bases and J by 7 bases, with 24 bases between the two germline ends. CDR3 sequence reads: CSAPLPGTLEVTQYF. CDR3 sequence (DNA): TGCAGTGCCCCCCTACCAGGGACACTGGAGGTGACCCAGTACTTC.

J is TRBJ1-2 and V is TRBV12-3 or TRBV12-4; TRBD1 matches 8 bases. J gave up 0 bases and V 7 bases, and 1 base lay outside the gene matches. The CDR3 sequence is 13 residues long. The CDR3 nucleotides read TGTGCCAGCAAACAGGGGGCTAACTATGGCTACACCTTC. Its protein is CASKQGANYGYTF.

The chain carries TRBV29-1 and TRBJ1-1; D remains unclear. V was shortened by 6 bases and J by 4 bases, with 21 bases between the two germline ends. Germline V gene sequence: CDR1 SQVTM, CDR2 ANQGSEA. The CDR3 has 15 amino acids. CDR3 sequence reads: CSVWSGESLGTEAFF. CDR3 coding DNA: TGCAGCGTCTGGAGCGGGGAGAGTTTGGGCACTGAAGCTTTCTTT.

The chain is built from TRBV7-9 and TRBJ2-5; possibly TRBD1 or TRBD2 for D (5 bases each). The ends were cut back, 5 bases at V and 5 bases at J, with 18 bases in the middle. CDR3 length equals 15 residues. Germline CDR1 and CDR2: SEHNR and FQNEAQ (reference sequence). The CDR3 loop reads CASSQDYGARETQYF. The CDR3 DNA reads TGTGCCAGCAGCCAAGACTATGGGGCTCGTGAGACCCAGTACTTC.

The chain employs TRBV20-1 and TRBJ2-5; TRBD2 might be the D (6 bases). This CDR3 has 13 amino acids. The ends were cut back, 0 bases at V and 3 bases at J, with 8 bases in the middle. Germline loops: CDR1 DFQATT, CDR2 SNEGSKA (reference sequence). CDR3 coding DNA: TGCAGTGCTAGAGAGACTAGTAAAGAGACCCAGTACTTC. Protein: CSARETSKETQYF.

This clonotype has ten or more counts. The genes are TRBV7-9 and TRBJ1-2, with D possibly being TRBD1 (6 bases). The length of the CDR3 is 16 residues. Trimming shortened V by 3 bases and J by 7 bases, and 21 bases separated the two germline ends. The germline V gene encodes CDR1 SEHNR and CDR2 FQNEAQ (reference sequence). The CDR3 here is CASSFSGGDQMLGYTF. Here the CDR3 DNA reads TGTGCCAGCAGCTTTTCCGGGGGCGATCAAATGCTTGGCTACACCTTC.

The chain carries TRBV7-2 and TRBJ2-1; possibly TRBD2 for D (6 bases). The CDR3 spans 14 residues. CDR1 SGHTA and CDR2 FQGNSA come from the germline V gene. Trimming stripped 2 bases from V and 6 bases from J, with 11 bases between. The DNA of the CDR3 is TGTGCCAGCAGCTTATGGGACTCGCCCAATGAGCAGTTCTTC. It codes for CASSLWDSPNEQFF. The full variable domain, with the rest looked up from reference TRBV7-2 and TRBJ2-1, is GAGVSQSPSNKVTEKGKDVELRCDPISGHTALYWYRQSLGQGLEFLIYFQGNSAPDKSGLPSDRFSAERTGGSVSTLTIQRTQQEDSAVYLCASSLWDSPNEQFFGPGTRLTVL.

This clonotype was observed a few times. V usage is TRBV6-6 and J usage is TRBJ2-7; D might be TRBD1 (5 bases). CDR1 is MNHNY and CDR2 is SVGAGI in the germline V gene (reference sequence). The CDR3 length is 12 residues. The ends were cut back, 6 bases at V and 6 bases at J, with 12 bases in the middle. CDR3 sequence: CASSQGIGEQYF. CDR3 nucleotide sequence: TGTGCCAGCAGCCAGGGAATCGGCGAGCAGTACTTC.

This clonotype was picked up many times. CDR3: CAGQGPTNSPLHF. CDR3 in DNA: TGTGCCGGGCAGGGACCGACTAATTCACCCCTCCACTTT. J is TRBJ1-6 and V is TRBV2; D might be TRBD1 (5 bases). Trimming removed 11 bases from V and 6 bases from J, with 14 bases in between. The CDR3 consists of 13 residues. Per the germline V gene, CDR1 is SNHLY and CDR2 is FYNNEI. Full variable domain (rest looked up from reference TRBV2 and TRBJ1-6): EPEVTQTPSHQVTQMGQEVILRCVPISNHLYFYWYRQILGQKVEFLVSFYNNEISEKSEIFDDQFSVERPDGSNFTLKIRSTKLEDSAMYFCAGQGPTNSPLHFGNGTRLTVT.

The chain recombines TRBV12-3 or TRBV12-4 with TRBJ1-5; unclear D gene. CDR3 length: 14 amino acids. The V end was cut by 5 bases, the J end by 6 bases, with 14 bases between. CDR3 region: CASSTSKEGQPQHF. CDR3 nucleotides: TGTGCCAGCAGTACATCGAAGGAAGGTCAGCCCCAGCATTTT.

This clonotype was counted once. In DNA form, the CDR3 reads TGTGCCAGCAGCTTAGCGACGGGGCAAGCGAGCTACACCTTC. This codes for CASSLATGQASYTF. This chain connects TRBV7-9 to TRBJ1-2; D might be TRBD1 (5 bases). Germline values: CDR1 SEHNR, CDR2 FQNEAQ (reference sequence). This CDR3 has 14 residues. V shed 0 bases and J shed 9 bases, with 14 bases lying between them.

This clonotype was counted only a few times. J is TRBJ2-7 and V is TRBV9, with D possibly being TRBD1 or TRBD2 (6 bases each). The germline CDR1 and CDR2 sequences are SGDLS and YYNGEE. V was cut by 3 bases and J by 0 bases, with 16 bases left in between. This CDR3 contains 16 residues. CDR3 DNA: TGTGCCAGCAGCGAAACCGGGGGCGGATACTCCTACGAGCAGTACTTC. It translates to CASSETGGGYSYEQYF.

The rearrangement joins TRBV7-2 to TRBJ1-6, with D possibly TRBD1 on 6 matching bases. V lost 5 bases and J 12 bases, leaving 20 bases between the germline ends. Germline values: CDR1 SGHTA, CDR2 FQGNSA. There are 15 residues in the CDR3. This CDR3 reads CASSPWDTLIKPLHF. CDR3 sequence (DNA): TGTGCCAGCAGCCCTTGGGACACCTTAATCAAACCCCTCCACTTT. Looking up the rest from reference TRBV7-2 and TRBJ1-6 gives the full variable domain: GAGVSQSPSNKVTEKGKDVELRCDPISGHTALYWYRQSLGQGLEFLIYFQGNSAPDKSGLPSDRFSAERTGGSVSTLTIQRTQQEDSAVYLCASSPWDTLIKPLHFGNGTRLTVT.

The chain couples TRBV2 to TRBJ2-7, with D uncertain. The germline CDR1 and CDR2 sequences are SNHLY and FYNNEI. V dropped 3 bases and J dropped 3 bases, with 12 bases sitting between them. The CDR3 length is 14 residues. Written as DNA, the CDR3 is TGTGCCAGCAGTGATGTGGGTAGGGACTACGAGCAGTACTTC. Translation gives CASSDVGRDYEQYF.

This clonotype was counted a few times. This sequence joins TRBV5-1 and TRBJ1-1, with 7 positions matching TRBD1. After removal of 4 bases from V and 6 bases from J, the junction contained 18 bases not matched to a gene. The CDR3 loop spans 17 amino acids. Germline V gives CDR1 SGHRS, CDR2 YFSETQ. The CDR3 sequence: CASSLGVGQAGKPEAFF. The CDR3 nucleotides are TGCGCCAGCAGCCTGGGGGTAGGACAGGCGGGAAAACCTGAAGCTTTCTTT.

This clonotype was counted at least ten times. The V call is TRBV15, the J call TRBJ1-5, with 7 bases lining up with TRBD1. This CDR3 has 16 residues. Trimming cost V 0 bases and J 7 bases; bases outside gene matches: 9. Germline CDR1 LNHNV, CDR2 YYDKDF (reference sequence). CDR3 region: CATSRDLRQGGQPQHF. The CDR3 DNA is TGTGCCACCAGCAGAGATCTGAGGCAGGGGGGACAGCCCCAGCATTTT. The variable domain in full, with the rest retrieved from reference TRBV15 and TRBJ1-5, is DAMVIQNPRYQVTQFGKPVTLSCSQTLNHNVMYWYQQKSSQAPKLLFHYYDKDFNNEADTPDNFQSRRPNTSFCFLDIRSPGLGDTAMYLCATSRDLRQGGQPQHFGDGTRLSIL.

V usage is TRBV4-1 and J usage is TRBJ2-7, with 7 bases identical to TRBD2. The CDR3 has 16 amino acids. Germline V gene lookup returns CDR1 MGHRA and CDR2 YSYEKL. J gave up 4 bases and V 1 base, and 10 bases lay outside the gene matches. As DNA, the CDR3 is TGCGCCAGCAGCCAAGTAGTGCTAGCGGAGGTATACGAGCAGTACTTC. Its translation is CASSQVVLAEVYEQYF.

The rearrangement links TRBV29-1 to TRBJ2-7, with D possibly called TRBD1 or TRBD2 (6 bases each). This CDR3 is built from 13 residues. Between the trimmed V and J ends, which lost 6 bases and 4 bases, there was a span of 16 bases. Germline V gene sequence: CDR1 SQVTM, CDR2 ANQGSEA. CDR3 coding DNA: TGCAGCGTCAGCAGGGGAGGAAGGTACGAGCAGTACTTC. Translated: CSVSRGGRYEQYF.

V gene TRBV10-3 combines with J gene TRBJ1-5, with D possibly TRBD1 on 5 matching bases. The CDR3 sequence is 12 residues long. V was trimmed by 4 bases and J by 13 bases, leaving 14 bases between them. From germline, CDR1 is ENHRY and CDR2 SYGVKD. The CDR3 DNA is TGTGCCATCAGTGGGGGCAATCGCAATCAGCATTTT. Amino acid sequence: CAISGGNRNQHF.

In the case of this clonotype: A read error may explain this, as a much larger clone is one base away. This chain links TRBV5-5 with TRBJ1-2, with TRBD1 as a possible D gene (5 bases). Between the trimmed V and J ends, which lost 3 bases and 0 bases, there was a span of 9 bases. Germline CDR1 is SGHKS and CDR2 is YYEKEE (reference sequence). The CDR3 runs 14 residues. CDR3 in amino acids: CASSWGGPNYGYTF. The CDR3 region has the DNA TGTGCCAGCAGCTGGGGCGGACCTAACTATGGCTACACCTTC.

V gene TRBV7-8 combines with J gene TRBJ2-7, with 7 bases identical to TRBD2. This CDR3 has 17 residues. Germline lookup yields CDR1 SGHVS and CDR2 FQNEAQ. V shed 5 bases and J 2 bases; nucleotides not matched to a gene: 15. The CDR3 bases are TGTGCCAGCAGCAGAGATTGGTTGGTGGGACTAACCTACGAGCAGTACTTC. It specifies CASSRDWLVGLTYEQYF. The full variable domain, with the rest looked up from reference TRBV7-8 and TRBJ2-7, is GAGVSQSPRYKVAKRGQDVALRCDPISGHVSLFWYQQALGQGPEFLTYFQNEAQLDKSGLPSDRFFAERPEGSVSTLKIQRTQQEDSAVYLCASSRDWLVGLTYEQYFGPGTRLTVT.

V usage is TRBV7-9 and J usage is TRBJ1-5, with D possibly being TRBD1 (6 bases). The V gene lost 5 bases and the J gene lost 11 bases, with 19 bases spanning the gap. The germline gives CDR1 SEHNR, CDR2 FQNEAQ (reference sequence). This CDR3 has 14 amino acids. CDR3 sequence reads: CASSRGVVRETQHF. As DNA, the CDR3 is TGTGCCAGCAGCAGGGGGGTGGTGCGAGAGACCCAGCATTTT.

J is TRBJ1-2 and V is TRBV11-2; 12 bases fit TRBD1. This CDR3 region has 17 residues. Trimming at V came to 3 bases and at J to 7 bases, leaving 12 bases not matched to a gene. Germline V gene lookup returns CDR1 SGHAT and CDR2 FQNNGV. The CDR3 DNA reads as TGTGCCAGCAGCTTCCTTACTGGGACAGGGGGCGAGGTTGGCTACACCTTC. This gives the protein CASSFLTGTGGEVGYTF.

Remarks on this clonotype: A junction end diverges from the germline sequence, so it may reflect a read error. The rearrangement joins TRBV20-1 to TRBJ1-2; D might be TRBD1 (6 bases). Germline CDR1 DFQATT, CDR2 SNEGSKA (reference sequence). This CDR3 spans 13 amino acids. The CDR3 here is CSAYGQSNCGYTF. The CDR3 DNA reads TGCAGTGCCTATGGACAGTCCAACTGTGGCTACACCTTC.